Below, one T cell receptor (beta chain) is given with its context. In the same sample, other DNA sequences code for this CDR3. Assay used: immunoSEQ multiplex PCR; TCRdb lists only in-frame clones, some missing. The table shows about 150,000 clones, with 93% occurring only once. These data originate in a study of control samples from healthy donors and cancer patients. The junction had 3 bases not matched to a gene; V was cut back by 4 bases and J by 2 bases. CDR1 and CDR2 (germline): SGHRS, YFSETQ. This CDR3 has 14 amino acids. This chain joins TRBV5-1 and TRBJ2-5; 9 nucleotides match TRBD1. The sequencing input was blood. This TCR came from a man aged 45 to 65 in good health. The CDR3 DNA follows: TGCGCCAGCAGCCTAGGGACAGGGCAAGAGACCCAGTACTTC. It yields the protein CASSLGTGQETQYF.